Given below is one T cell receptor (beta chain) in context. The antigen it recognizes is unknown. Base quality data are lacking; no much larger clone is found one base away. This specimen comes from a study of T-cell memory formation after mild COVID-19 (dated by TCRdb to about 2021). Background on the whole study: TCR sequence clusters from the two donors were largely donor specific. T-cell clones expanding and contracting after mild COVID-19 in a couple of donors were tracked by longitudinal TCRalpha and TCRbeta repertoire sequencing. Two young, previously healthy adult volunteers made up the cohort, one male and one female. Overall study results and their limits: The detection of some responding clones in pre-infection memory suggests that pre-existing cross-reactive memory T cells joined the SARS-CoV-2 response. The study included only a couple of mild cases, and larger cohorts that include severe cases with pre-infection samples were judged to be necessary. SARS-CoV-2 specificity of the second-wave clones peaking on day 37 was not confirmed. From day 15 to 85, contracting clones showed balanced CD4/CD8 phenotypes, whereas a second wave of clones that expanded from day 15 to 37 leaned towards CD4+. Contracting CD4+ clones appeared mostly in the CM and EM memory subsets, whereas CD8+ clones were enriched in EMRA.

Sequencer: Illumina NovaSeq 6000. TCRalpha and TCRbeta cDNA libraries were built by 5'RACE with constant-segment primers, adding sample barcodes and unique molecular identifiers. Trizol reagent was used to extract RNA from every sample. Amplification of the libraries took two PCR steps, and the second step added a second sample barcode plus Illumina TruSeq adapters. Libraries were sequenced on an Illumina NovaSeq with 2 x 150 bp paired-end reads. The paper's processing steps were these. Demultiplexing of reads and collapsing into UMI-guided consensus sequences were performed with migec v1.2.7. Using mixcr v2.1.11, UMI consensuses were aligned to TRA and TRB V and J templates and then assembled into clonotypes. A clonotype was counted as expanded or contracted only when both edgeR and NoisET called the clonotype significant, with the noise models trained on biological replicates. For edgeR calls, the thresholds were a false discovery rate-adjusted p below 0.01 and a log2 fold-change of 1. As an exploratory analysis of dynamics, PCA with hierarchical clustering was applied to max-normalized trajectories of the 1000 most abundant clonotypes. Each responding clone was given a CD4 or CD8 phenotype based on the CD4+ and CD8+ repertoires, which had been sequenced separately. Clones were called with MiXCR by TCRdb after fastp trimmed the public reads at Q25, and only in-frame beta chains were retained. For every CDR3 protein sequence, its rows merge into one entry that carries the most common genes and DNA. The V and J calls here are based on TCRdb, not the publication. This sample holds a few hundred thousand distinct CDR3 sequences; roughly 18% were observed only once. The ten largest clonotypes hold more than 20% of the sample.

V is cut by 6 bases and J by 8 bases, and the space between the germline ends is 13 bases. The CDR3 holds 12 amino acids from the cysteine to the phenylalanine. The kept DNA is CDR3 alone, 36 bases in frame from the first base. From the germline V gene, CDR1 is MGHDK and CDR2 is SYGVNS. PBMCs were isolated by Ficoll-Paque density gradient centrifugation. Recombination joined TRBV25-1 with TRBJ1-2; no D gene is confidently identified. The clonotype comes from a young man who had mild COVID-19 (a few samples of this study predate the infection). The sample titles of this study are shuffled in the database, so cell type and time point are left out; the donor was told from shared clones. Material: PBMCs or a T cell subset sorted from them (not recorded which). The sequenced DNA: TGTGCCAGCAGCGAGGATTGGAGAGGCTACACCTTC. This gives the protein CASSEDWRGYTF.